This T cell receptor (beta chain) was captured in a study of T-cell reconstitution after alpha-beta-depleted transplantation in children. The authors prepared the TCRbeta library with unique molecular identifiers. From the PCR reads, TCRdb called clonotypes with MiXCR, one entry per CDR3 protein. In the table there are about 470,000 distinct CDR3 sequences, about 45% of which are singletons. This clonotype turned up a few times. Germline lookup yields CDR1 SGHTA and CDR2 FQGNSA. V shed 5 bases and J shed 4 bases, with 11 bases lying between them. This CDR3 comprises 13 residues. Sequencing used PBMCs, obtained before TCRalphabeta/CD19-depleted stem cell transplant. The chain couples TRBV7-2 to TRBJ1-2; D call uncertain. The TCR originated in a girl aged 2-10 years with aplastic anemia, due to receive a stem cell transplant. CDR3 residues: CASSLSKGYGYTF. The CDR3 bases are TGTGCCAGCAGCCTATCGAAGGGCTATGGCTACACCTTC. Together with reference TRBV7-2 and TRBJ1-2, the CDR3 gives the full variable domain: GAGVSQSPSNKVTEKGKDVELRCDPISGHTALYWYRQSLGQGLEFLIYFQGNSAPDKSGLPSDRFSAERTGGSVSTLTIQRTQQEDSAVYLCASSLSKGYGYTFGSGTRLTVV.